The rows below give T cell receptor beta chains drawn from one sample of a study of T cells in Graves' hyperthyroidism and ophthalmopathy. In TCRdb, the multiplex PCR reads were re-called with MiXCR into one record per CDR3 protein. This sample has about 290,000 distinct CDR3 sequences, with less than 15% found just once. The sample consisted of blood. Source of these receptors: a woman aged 30 to 39 with Graves' hyperthyroidism that later progressed to Graves' ophthalmopathy. CDR3s include the opening cysteine and the closing phenylalanine or tryptophan. The order of the fields is J gene, V gene, D gene, clone size, CDR3 DNA, CDR3 protein. D genes are given only for firm matches. Size is omitted from some rows. Given values are once, few, many or a class for expanded clones.

>TRBJ2-1|TRBV20-1|NA|many
TGCAGTGCCCCCCGGGGAGTGGGATCCTACAATGAGCAGTTCTTC
CSAPRGVGSYNEQFF
>TRBJ2-3|TRBV20-1|NA|many
TGCAGTGCTAGCTTCGCAGATACGCAGTATTTT
CSASFADTQYF
>TRBJ2-7|TRBV6-5|NA|NA
TGTGCCAGCAGTTACTCGATGACAGGAGCCTACGAGCAGTACTTC
CASSYSMTGAYEQYF
>TRBJ2-5|TRBV28|TRBD2|NA
TGTGCCACAGATTCCGGGACTAGCGGTGTCGGGTGGGGGGAGACCCAGTACTTC
CATDSGTSGVGWGETQYF
>TRBJ2-7|TRBV14|NA|many
TGTGCCAGCAGCCAAGATCGCGATCGGCCCTACGAGCAGTACTTC
CASSQDRDRPYEQYF
>TRBJ2-7|TRBV5-1|NA|NA
TGCGCCAGCAGCTTTCCGGGGGCGGGCTACGAGCAGTACTTC
CASSFPGAGYEQYF
>TRBJ2-1|TRBV4-2|TRBD2|few
TGTGCCAGCAGCCAAGATCTACCGACTAGCGGCGACAATGAGCAGTTCTTC
CASSQDLPTSGDNEQFF
>TRBJ2-3|TRBV24-1|NA|NA
TGTGCCACCAGTCGGACACACATAAGGGGCGGGCCAGATACGCAGTATTTT
CATSRTHIRGGPDTQYF
>TRBJ2-6|TRBV10-3|TRBD1|few
TGTGCCATCAGTGAGTCCGGGACAGCCCACTCTGGGGCCAACGTCCTGACTTTC
CAISESGTAHSGANVLTF
>TRBJ2-7|TRBV29-1|TRBD2|many
TGCAGCGGTCTACTAGCGGATGATAGCTCCTACGAGCAGTACTTC
CSGLLADDSSYEQYF
>TRBJ2-1|TRBV20-1|NA|many
TGCAGTGCTAGTCCGTACAATGAGCAGTTCTTC
CSASPYNEQFF
>TRBJ2-7|TRBV9|NA|many
TGTGCCAGCAGCCCGAGGTCCCTTGAAGGCTACGAGCAGTACTTC
CASSPRSLEGYEQYF
>TRBJ2-3|TRBV12-3/TRBV12-4|NA|many
TGTGCCAGCAGTTTAAGAGTGATCCCCACAGATACGCAGTATTTT
CASSLRVIPTDTQYF
>TRBJ1-1|TRBV4-2|NA|few
TGTGCCAGCAGCCAAGATCAAGGTCGGGGTGTCTCTGAAGCTTTCTTT
CASSQDQGRGVSEAFF
>TRBJ2-3|TRBV6-2/TRBV6-3|NA|many
TGTGCCAGCGCCTACACAGATACGCAGTATTTT
CASAYTDTQYF
>TRBJ2-1|TRBV4-3|TRBD1|few
TGCGCCAGCAGCCAACAGGGGGCCGTTTACAATGAGCAGTTCTTC
CASSQQGAVYNEQFF
>TRBJ1-1|TRBV14|NA|NA
TGTGCCAGCAGCCAAGCTCGGGGAGGGAACACTGAAGCTTTCTTT
CASSQARGGNTEAFF
>TRBJ1-3|TRBV6-1|NA|many
TGTGCCAGCAGTTGGGGTGGAAGCTCTGGAAACACCATATATTTT
CASSWGGSSGNTIYF
>TRBJ1-1|TRBV7-9|NA|many
TGTGCCAGCAGCCCCACTCAATCTGAAGCTTTCTTT
CASSPTQSEAFF
>TRBJ2-3|TRBV28|TRBD1|NA
TGTGCCAGCACACCCCCGACAGGGGGCACAGATACGCAGTATTTT
CASTPPTGGTDTQYF
>TRBJ1-4|TRBV12-3/TRBV12-4|NA|NA
TGTGCCAGCAGTTTATGGGCCGGAGGGGGGGATGAAAAACTGTTTTTT
CASSLWAGGGDEKLFF
>TRBJ2-1|TRBV7-2|TRBD2|many
TGTGCCAGCAGCTTAGGGCTAGCGGGAGATGAGCAGTTCTTC
CASSLGLAGDEQFF
>TRBJ2-6|TRBV6-6|NA|many
TGTGCCAGCAGTTACGTGCCCGCTGGGGCCAACGTCCTGACTTTC
CASSYVPAGANVLTF
>TRBJ1-2|TRBV5-8|TRBD1|few
TGTGCCAGCAGCTTTCGGGGACAGAGCTATGGCTACACCTTC
CASSFRGQSYGYTF
>TRBJ2-3|TRBV12-3/TRBV12-4|NA|many
TGTGCCAGCAGCCCCCCGGGACTCACAACTACGCAGTATTTT
CASSPPGLTTTQYF
>TRBJ2-2|TRBV7-3|NA|many
TGTGCCAGCAGCTTCTCCGTTGCCGGGGAGCTGTTTTTT
CASSFSVAGELFF
>TRBJ2-5|TRBV27|TRBD1|few
TGTGCCAGCAGTTGGGGACAGGGGGGGGAGACCCAGTACTTC
CASSWGQGGETQYF
>TRBJ2-7|TRBV12-3/TRBV12-4|NA|many
TGTGCCAGCCAGGGACCCAGCTCCTACGAGCAGTACTTC
CASQGPSSYEQYF
>TRBJ2-7|TRBV6-5|NA|NA
TGTGCCAGCAGTTACGGGAACGGCCCCTACGAGCAGTACTTC
CASSYGNGPYEQYF
>TRBJ1-5|TRBV11-2|TRBD1|many
TGTGCCAGCAGCTTAGGAGCCAGGGGGGGACAGCCCCAGCATTTT
CASSLGARGGQPQHF
>TRBJ1-1|TRBV20-1|NA|many
TGCAGTGCTAGAGATGGTGACCGGGAGTACACTGAAGCTTTCTTT
CSARDGDREYTEAFF
>TRBJ1-2|TRBV19|NA|few
TGTGCCAGTAGTCTCGTCGGACAGCTTGGCTATGGCTACACCTTC
CASSLVGQLGYGYTF
>TRBJ2-6|TRBV28|NA|many
TGTGCCAGCAGCACCATTCAAACCAACGTCCTGACTTTC
CASSTIQTNVLTF
>TRBJ2-1|TRBV12-3/TRBV12-4|TRBD2|once
TGTGCCAGCAGTAACCTAGCGGGGGTCTACAATGAGCAGTTCTTC
CASSNLAGVYNEQFF
>TRBJ1-6|TRBV28|NA|NA
TGTGCCAGCAGTCCAGGGTCCAAAAATTCACCCCTCCACTTT
CASSPGSKNSPLHF
>TRBJ2-3|TRBV30|NA|many
TGTGCCTGGAGTGGTGGCTTGAATGCGGCGCAGTATTTT
CAWSGGLNAAQYF
>TRBJ2-5|TRBV27|NA|many
TGTGCCAGCAGTCAGTGGGGAGGGGGTACGGGGTACCAAGAGACCCAGTACTTC
CASSQWGGGTGYQETQYF
>TRBJ2-5|TRBV5-5|NA|many
TGTGCCAGCAGCTTGGAGGATATCCAAGAGACCCAGTACTTC
CASSLEDIQETQYF
>TRBJ2-2|TRBV5-1|NA|NA
TGCGCCAGCAGCTTGGATTGGGACACCGGGGAGCTGTTTTTT
CASSLDWDTGELFF
>TRBJ2-7|TRBV6-1|TRBD2|few
TGTGCCAGCAGTGGCCCCTCGGGGACTAGCGGGAGAGGAGGTTACGAGCAGTACTTC
CASSGPSGTSGRGGYEQYF
>TRBJ2-1|TRBV28|NA|many
TGTGCCAGCAGCCCCACTATGGAGCCGCGTCTTCGGCAGTTCTTC
CASSPTMEPRLRQFF
>TRBJ2-1|TRBV24-1|TRBD2|many
TGTGCCACCAGTGATTGGGGGGGTGTAGCGGGAGGCAACGATGAGCAGTTCTTC
CATSDWGGVAGGNDEQFF
>TRBJ1-1|TRBV3-1|NA|NA
TGTGCCAGCAGCCGATGGGGGAGGGGCACTGAAGCTTTCTTT
CASSRWGRGTEAFF
>TRBJ1-4|TRBV7-9|TRBD1|NA
TGTGCCAGCAGCAAAACAGGGGGCGGTGGTGAAAAACTGTTTTTT
CASSKTGGGGEKLFF
>TRBJ1-2|TRBV7-9|NA|NA
TGTGCCAGCAGCTTAGATAGAGGGGACTATGGCTACACCTTC
CASSLDRGDYGYTF